These 26 T cell receptor beta chains were all obtained from the same sample, sequenced in a study of T cell responses to AZD1222 COVID-19 vaccine. Sequenced by immunoSEQ multiplex PCR; TCRdb stores in-frame clones only, minus some. The sample has approximately 140,000 clones; around 93% are singletons. The sample was peripheral blood, taken on day 0 of AZD1222 vaccination. These receptors originate from an adult in good health.

The gene calls are TRBV19 and TRBJ2-7, with D perhaps assigned TRBD1 or TRBD2 (5 bases each). CDR3 length: 13 amino acids. The V and J ends lost 8 bases and 5 bases respectively, with 16 bases between them. CDR1 is LNHDA and CDR2 is SQIVND in the germline V gene (reference sequence). The CDR3 DNA is TGTGCCAGTGGGACCTCCGTCTCGAACGAGCAGTACTTC. Protein product: CASGTSVSNEQYF.

The chain is built from TRBV7-8 and TRBJ2-7, with 7 bases that match TRBD1. Germline CDR1 SGHVS, CDR2 FQNEAQ. V dropped 3 bases and J dropped 6; count of bases not matched to a gene: 2. The CDR3 has 12 amino acids. The CDR3 sequence: CASSLTGSEQYF. Written as DNA, the CDR3 is TGTGCCAGCAGCTTGACAGGGAGCGAGCAGTACTTC.

The sample holds one count of this clone. The gene calls are TRBV5-1 and TRBJ2-2, with TRBD1 identical over 8 bases. J gave up 7 bases and V 4 bases, and 9 bases lay outside the gene matches. Germline loops: CDR1 SGHRS, CDR2 YFSETQ. The CDR3 totals 15 residues. CDR3 sequence (DNA): TGCGCCAGCAGCCGATCAGGGGGCAGAGACGGGGAGCTGTTTTTT. Encoded protein: CASSRSGGRDGELFF.

The genes are TRBV6-5 and TRBJ1-6, with a tentative D call TRBD1 (5 bases). V dropped 7 bases and J dropped 8 bases, with 12 bases sitting between them. Germline loops: CDR1 MNHEY, CDR2 SVGAGI. The CDR3 has 13 amino acids. The CDR3: CASTPRGDSPLHF. For the CDR3, the DNA is TGTGCCAGCACCCCCCGGGGCGATTCACCCCTCCACTTT.

The V and J genes are TRBV7-6 and TRBJ2-7; D is undetermined. The CDR3 loop spans 13 amino acids. Trimming removed 0 bases from V and 3 bases from J, with 6 bases in between. Per germline, CDR1 SGHVS and CDR2 FNYEAQ. The CDR3 DNA reads TGTGCCAGCAGCTTAGCGGTCAACTACGAGCAGTACTTC. Translated, it gives CASSLAVNYEQYF.

A few counts support this clone. This chain uses TRBV2 with TRBJ1-5; TRBD1 matches 11 bases. The junction had 6 bases not matched to a gene; V was cut back by 8 bases and J by 0 bases. Germline loops: CDR1 SNHLY, CDR2 FYNNEI. The length of the CDR3 is 16 residues. The CDR3 here is CASSRDRGDSNQPQHF. CDR3 bases: TGTGCCAGCTCCCGGGACAGGGGGGATAGCAATCAGCCCCAGCATTTT.

V and J are TRBV6-5 and TRBJ2-7; D is undetermined. CDR3 size: 15 residues. Germline V gene data show CDR1 as MNHEY and CDR2 as SVGAGI. With 5 bases removed from V and 2 bases from J, the gap between germline ends came to 16 bases. The CDR3 DNA sequence: TGTGCCAGCAGTACGACCCGAATACCTCCCTACGAGCAGTACTTC. It yields the protein CASSTTRIPPYEQYF.

The chain has TRBV10-3 and TRBJ2-1; a weak D match, TRBD2 (5 bases). The CDR3 extends over 16 amino acids. Trimming left V 4 bases short and J 0 bases short, with 13 bases between. CDR1 ENHRY and CDR2 SYGVKD come from the germline V gene. The CDR3 DNA reads as TGTGCCATCAGTGGAGACGGGGTTAGCTCCTACAATGAGCAGTTCTTC. Protein product: CAISGDGVSSYNEQFF.

V usage is TRBV10-2 and J usage is TRBJ2-1; 8 bases line up with TRBD2. The junction had 10 bases not matched to a gene; V was cut back by 8 bases and J by 7 bases. Germline V CDR1 and CDR2: WSHSY, SAAADI. This CDR3 is built from 14 residues. The CDR3 protein is CASLLLAEANEQFF. The CDR3 region has the DNA TGCGCCAGCCTCTTACTAGCGGAAGCTAATGAGCAGTTCTTC.

This chain connects TRBV6-5 to TRBJ1-6; D is undetermined. Germline values: CDR1 MNHEY, CDR2 SVGAGI. The CDR3 is 16 residues long. The germline V and J ends were trimmed by 2 bases and 0 bases, with 8 bases remaining between them. The CDR3 loop reads CASSYKASSYNSPLHF. The CDR3, as DNA: TGTGCCAGCAGTTACAAGGCGAGCTCCTATAATTCACCCCTCCACTTT.

This chain links TRBV5-4 with TRBJ2-3, with TRBD1 identical over 9 bases. The CDR3 is made up of 16 amino acids. Germline V gene data show CDR1 as SGHNT and CDR2 as YYREEE (reference sequence). V lost 4 bases to trimming and J lost 2 bases; unmatched junction nucleotides: 8. Here the CDR3 DNA reads TGTGCCAGCAGCCCGAAACAGGGGGCACACACAGATACGCAGTATTTT. Amino acid sequence: CASSPKQGAHTDTQYF.

The rearrangement uses TRBV6-6 and TRBJ1-4; D is unresolved. Germline CDR1 MNHNY, CDR2 SVGAGI (reference sequence). The length of the CDR3 is 15 residues. V was pared by 8 bases and J by 4 bases, with 17 bases between. This chain's CDR3 is CASGVEGRVNEKLFF. The DNA of the CDR3 is TGTGCCAGCGGGGTGGAAGGACGCGTTAATGAAAAACTGTTTTTT.

For this clone: Its ends do not fully match the called genes, so a read error is possible. This CDR3 reads CASSLGQSSPGELFF. Written as DNA, the CDR3 is TGCGCCAGCAGTTTGGGACAGTCCTCCCCGGGGGAGCTGTTTTTT. The chain joins TRBV5-1 to TRBJ2-2, with 7 nucleotides matching TRBD1. Per the germline V gene, CDR1 is SGHRS and CDR2 is YFSETQ. The CDR3 has 15 amino acids.

The rearrangement uses TRBV7-9 and TRBJ1-5; the D is unclear. Deletions cut 5 bases from V and 5 bases from J, with 10 bases between. CDR3 length equals 13 residues. Germline V gene sequence: CDR1 SEHNR, CDR2 FQNEAQ (reference sequence). The CDR3 DNA follows: TGTGCCAGCAGCCAAGGAGACTATCAGCCCCAGCATTTT. Translation gives CASSQGDYQPQHF.

The chain's CDR3 is CASTLIEPSSYEQYF. CDR3 coding DNA: TGTGCCAGCACCCTGATAGAGCCCAGCTCCTACGAGCAGTACTTC. This chain connects TRBV2 to TRBJ2-7; D not resolved. There are 15 residues in the CDR3. The germline V gene has CDR1 SNHLY and CDR2 FYNNEI. Trimming took off 7 bases at V and 0 bases at J, with 16 bases between the two ends.

DNA for the CDR3: TGTGCCAGCATTTTAGACAGGGGGGACGAGCAGTACTTC. It specifies CASILDRGDEQYF. The chain uses TRBV2 and TRBJ2-7, with TRBD1 identical over 9 bases. V was clipped by 7 bases and J by 5 bases; unmatched bases: 6. This CDR3 has 13 residues. CDR1 SNHLY and CDR2 FYNNEI come from the germline V gene.

This clone appeared a single time. The chain links TRBV27 to TRBJ2-7; TRBD1 might be the D (6 bases). Trimming pared 10 bases from V and 3 bases from J, leaving 16 bases between. Germline V gene lookup returns CDR1 MNHEY and CDR2 SMNVEV (reference sequence). The CDR3 extends over 13 amino acids. Written as DNA, the CDR3 is TGTGCCATCGGCGAAGGGGGACGCTACGAGCAGTACTTC. It specifies CAIGEGGRYEQYF.

The rearrangement uses TRBV6-5 and TRBJ2-7; no clear D. The V gene's germline CDR1 is MNHEY and CDR2 SVGAGI. The V and J ends lost 2 bases and 11 bases respectively, with 10 bases between them. This CDR3 contains 11 residues. As DNA, the CDR3 is TGTGCCAGCAGTTACCGCGGCCGGGAGTACTTC. This sequence encodes CASSYRGREYF.

This clone was found once. This sequence joins TRBV16 and TRBJ2-3; TRBD2 matches at 7 bases. J was trimmed by 0 bases and V by 2 bases; bases with no gene match: 5. The CDR3 covers 16 residues. Germline CDR1 is KGHSY and CDR2 is FQNENV. Written as DNA, the CDR3 is TGTGCCAGCAGCCAACGCGGGAGAGGGAGCACAGATACGCAGTATTTT. This codes for CASSQRGRGSTDTQYF.

The chain uses TRBV6-2 or TRBV6-3 and TRBJ1-5; D perhaps matches TRBD1 (5 bases). Germline V gives CDR1 MNHEY, CDR2 SVGEGT. Trimming took 6 bases from V and 5 from J, leaving 17 bases between them. This CDR3 has 15 residues. The CDR3 spells CASSSGQGWHQPQHF. DNA of the CDR3: TGTGCCAGCAGCTCAGGGCAGGGTTGGCATCAGCCCCAGCATTTT.

This chain uses TRBV7-2 with TRBJ2-5; TRBD1 matches 7 bases. Germline CDR1 reads SGHTA; CDR2 reads FQGNSA. This CDR3 contains 15 residues. The J segment lost 4 bases and the V segment lost 0 bases, leaving 5 bases of the junction unmatched. The CDR3 nucleotides read TGTGCCAGCAGCTTAGCATCAGGGGGTGGAGAGACCCAGTACTTC. Protein: CASSLASGGGETQYF.

The chain has TRBV5-6 and TRBJ2-1, with 9 bases aligning to TRBD1. The CDR3 sequence is 15 residues long. V trimming: 2 bases; J trimming: 9 bases; junction bases outside the gene matches: 9. CDR1 is SGHDT, CDR2 YYEEEE, per germline. The chain's CDR3 is CASSLRDRDTGEQFF. The CDR3 DNA follows: TGTGCCAGCAGCTTAAGGGACAGGGATACCGGTGAGCAGTTCTTC.

The genes are TRBV21-1 and TRBJ1-2. TRBV21-1 is a documented pseudogene. CDR3 length: 14 amino acids. In DNA, the CDR3 is TGTGCCAGCAGCAAACGAGACCTGGGTCGTGGCTACACCTTC. Translating gives CASSKRDLGRGYTF.

This chain links TRBV6-5 with TRBJ1-4; TRBD1 is a possible D gene (5 bases). The CDR3 is 14 amino acids. Trimming took off 0 bases at V and 6 bases at J, with 8 bases between the two ends. Germline V gene sequence: CDR1 MNHEY, CDR2 SVGAGI. The DNA of the CDR3 is TGTGCCAGCAGTTACTCATGGGGGGATGAAAAACTGTTTTTT. Its translation: CASSYSWGDEKLFF.

V usage is TRBV7-9 and J usage is TRBJ2-5; 8 bases match TRBD2. The CDR3 runs 16 residues. CDR1 is SEHNR, CDR2 FQNEAQ, per germline (reference sequence). Trimming removed 5 bases from V and 5 bases from J; junction bases left unmatched: 13. The CDR3 reads CASSPSRAGVTETQYF. The DNA of the CDR3 is TGTGCCAGCAGCCCCTCACGAGCGGGAGTTACGGAGACCCAGTACTTC.

This clone has more than one count but fewer than ten. The chain joins TRBV24-1 to TRBJ2-2, with D unclear. Trimming removed 4 bases at V and 9 bases at J, with 14 bases between. The germline V gene has CDR1 KGHDR and CDR2 SFDVKD. The CDR3 is 14 amino acids. The CDR3 coding sequence is TGTGCCACCAGTGAGTCCTATGGGTCCCGGGAGCTGTTTTTT. Protein product: CATSESYGSRELFF.